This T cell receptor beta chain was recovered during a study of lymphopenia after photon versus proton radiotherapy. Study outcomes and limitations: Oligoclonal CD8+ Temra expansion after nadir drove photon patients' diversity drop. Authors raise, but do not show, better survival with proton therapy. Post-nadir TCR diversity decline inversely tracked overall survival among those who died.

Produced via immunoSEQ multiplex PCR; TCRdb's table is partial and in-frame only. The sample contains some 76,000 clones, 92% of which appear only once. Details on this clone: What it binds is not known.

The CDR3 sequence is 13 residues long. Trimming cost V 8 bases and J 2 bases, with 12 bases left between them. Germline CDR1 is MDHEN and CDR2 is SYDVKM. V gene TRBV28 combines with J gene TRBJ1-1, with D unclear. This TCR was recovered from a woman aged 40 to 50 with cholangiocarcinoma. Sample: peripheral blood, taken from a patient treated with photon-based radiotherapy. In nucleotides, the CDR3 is TGTGCCAGCTTGGTGGGAGGTAACACTGAAGCTTTCTTT. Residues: CASLVGGNTEAFF.